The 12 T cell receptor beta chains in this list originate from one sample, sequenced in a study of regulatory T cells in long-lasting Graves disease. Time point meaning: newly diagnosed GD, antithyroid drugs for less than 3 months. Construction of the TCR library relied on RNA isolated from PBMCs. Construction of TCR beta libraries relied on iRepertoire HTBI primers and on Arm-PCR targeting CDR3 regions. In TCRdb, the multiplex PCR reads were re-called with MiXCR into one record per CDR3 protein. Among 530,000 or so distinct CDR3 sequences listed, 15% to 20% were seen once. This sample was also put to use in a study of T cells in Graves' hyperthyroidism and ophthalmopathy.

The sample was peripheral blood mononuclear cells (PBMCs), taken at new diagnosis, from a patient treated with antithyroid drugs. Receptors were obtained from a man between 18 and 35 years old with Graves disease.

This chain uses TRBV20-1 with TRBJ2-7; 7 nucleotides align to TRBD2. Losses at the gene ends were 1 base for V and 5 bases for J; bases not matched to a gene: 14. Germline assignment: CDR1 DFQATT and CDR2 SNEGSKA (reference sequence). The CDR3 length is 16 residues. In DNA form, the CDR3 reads TGCAGTGCTAGAGCCCATTTTCGCGGGAGTTTCCACGAGCAGTACTTC. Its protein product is CSARAHFRGSFHEQYF.

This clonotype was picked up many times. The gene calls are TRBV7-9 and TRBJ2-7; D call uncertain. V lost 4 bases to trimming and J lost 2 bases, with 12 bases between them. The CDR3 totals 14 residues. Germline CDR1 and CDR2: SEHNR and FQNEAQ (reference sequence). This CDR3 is CASSSTVLAYEQYF. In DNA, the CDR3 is TGTGCCAGCAGCTCTACAGTCCTGGCCTACGAGCAGTACTTC.

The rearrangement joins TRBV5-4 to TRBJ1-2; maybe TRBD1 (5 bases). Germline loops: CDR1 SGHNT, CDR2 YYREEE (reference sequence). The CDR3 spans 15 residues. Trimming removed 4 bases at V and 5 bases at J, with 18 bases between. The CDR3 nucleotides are TGTGCCAGCAGCACCGGGGCGGGGCCCATATATGGCTACACCTTC. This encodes CASSTGAGPIYGYTF.

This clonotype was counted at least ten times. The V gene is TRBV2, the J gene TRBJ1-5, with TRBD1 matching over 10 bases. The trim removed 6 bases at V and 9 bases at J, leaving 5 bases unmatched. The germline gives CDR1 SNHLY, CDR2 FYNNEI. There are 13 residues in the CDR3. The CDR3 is CASRGDRGRPQHF. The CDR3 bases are TGTGCCAGCAGGGGGGACAGGGGTCGGCCCCAGCATTTT. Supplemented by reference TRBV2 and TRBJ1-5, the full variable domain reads EPEVTQTPSHQVTQMGQEVILRCVPISNHLYFYWYRQILGQKVEFLVSFYNNEISEKSEIFDDQFSVERPDGSNFTLKIRSTKLEDSAMYFCASRGDRGRPQHFGDGTRLSIL.

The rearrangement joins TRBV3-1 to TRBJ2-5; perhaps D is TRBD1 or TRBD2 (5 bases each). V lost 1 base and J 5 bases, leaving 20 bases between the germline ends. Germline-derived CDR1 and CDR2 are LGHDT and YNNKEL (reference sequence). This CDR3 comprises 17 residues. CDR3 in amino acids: CASSQAEGRVGAETQYF. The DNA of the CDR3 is TGTGCCAGCAGCCAAGCTGAGGGCAGGGTAGGTGCGGAGACCCAGTACTTC.

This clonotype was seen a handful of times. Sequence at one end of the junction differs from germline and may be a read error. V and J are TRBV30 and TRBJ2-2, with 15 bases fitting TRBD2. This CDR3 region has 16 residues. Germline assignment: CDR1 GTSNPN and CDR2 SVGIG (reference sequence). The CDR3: CAWSGTSGRASGELFF. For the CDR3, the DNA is TGTGCCTGGAGTGGGACTAGCGGGAGGGCCTCCGGGGAGCTATTTTTT.

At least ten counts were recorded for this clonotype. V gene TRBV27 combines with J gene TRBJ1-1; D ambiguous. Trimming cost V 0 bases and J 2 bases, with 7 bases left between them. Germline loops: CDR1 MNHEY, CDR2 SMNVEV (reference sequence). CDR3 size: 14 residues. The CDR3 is CASSLSPVNTEAFF. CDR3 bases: TGTGCCAGCAGTTTATCGCCGGTTAACACTGAAGCTTTCTTT.

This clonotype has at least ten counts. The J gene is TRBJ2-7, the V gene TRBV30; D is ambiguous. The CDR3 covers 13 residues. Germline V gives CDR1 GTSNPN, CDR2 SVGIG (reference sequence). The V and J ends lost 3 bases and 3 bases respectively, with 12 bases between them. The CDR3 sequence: CAWRTSGSYEQYF. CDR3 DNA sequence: TGTGCCTGGAGGACGTCCGGCAGCTACGAGCAGTACTTC.

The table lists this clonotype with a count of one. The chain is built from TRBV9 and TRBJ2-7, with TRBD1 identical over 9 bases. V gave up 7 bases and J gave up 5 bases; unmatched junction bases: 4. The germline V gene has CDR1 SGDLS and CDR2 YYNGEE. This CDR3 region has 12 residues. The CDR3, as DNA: TGTGCCAGCGGACAGGGGAACCACGAGCAGTACTTC. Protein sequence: CASGQGNHEQYF. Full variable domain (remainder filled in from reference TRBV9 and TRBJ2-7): DSGVTQTPKHLITATGQRVTLRCSPRSGDLSVYWYQQSLDQGLQFLIQYYNGEERAKGNILERFSAQQFPDLHSELNLSSLELGDSALYFCASGQGNHEQYFGPGTRLTVT.

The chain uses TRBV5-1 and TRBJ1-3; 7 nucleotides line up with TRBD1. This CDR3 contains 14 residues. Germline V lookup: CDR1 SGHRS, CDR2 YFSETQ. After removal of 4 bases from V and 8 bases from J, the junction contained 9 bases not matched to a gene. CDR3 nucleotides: TGCGCCAGCAGCCCGGGACAGCCCGCGGACACCATATATTTT. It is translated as CASSPGQPADTIYF.

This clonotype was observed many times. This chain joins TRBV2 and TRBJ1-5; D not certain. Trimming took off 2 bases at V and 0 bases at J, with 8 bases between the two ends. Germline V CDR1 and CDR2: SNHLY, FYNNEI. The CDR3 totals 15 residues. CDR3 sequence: CASSESGVSNQPQHF. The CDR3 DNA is TGTGCCAGCAGTGAATCCGGGGTTAGCAATCAGCCCCAGCATTTT.

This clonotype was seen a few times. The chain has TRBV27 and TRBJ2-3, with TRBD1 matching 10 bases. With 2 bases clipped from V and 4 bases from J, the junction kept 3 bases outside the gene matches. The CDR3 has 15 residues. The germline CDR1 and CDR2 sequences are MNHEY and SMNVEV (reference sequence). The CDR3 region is CASSLMGTGADTQYF. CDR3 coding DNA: TGTGCCAGCAGTTTAATGGGGACAGGGGCAGATACGCAGTATTTT.